One and the same sample provided the 5 T cell receptor beta chains below, sequenced in a study of shared clonotypes between healthy human individuals. The table came from immunoSEQ multiplex PCR; TCRdb's copy has only in-frame clones and leaves some out. The sample records roughly 2 million clones, around 95% being singletons. Material for sequencing was naive CD4+ T cells sorted from blood. As to subset: CD45RA+ positively selected. The receptor set was obtained from a young man in good health.

This rearrangement joins TRBV27 to TRBJ2-7, with 12 bases aligning to TRBD2. Germline V CDR1 and CDR2: MNHEY, SMNVEV (reference sequence). This CDR3 has 18 amino acids. The V and J ends lost 5 bases and 0 bases, in that order; junction bases with no gene match: 11. The CDR3 DNA reads TGTGCCAGCAGTCCGTCCTTTACTAGCGGGGGGCGCTCCTACGAGCAGTACTTC. This codes for CASSPSFTSGGRSYEQYF.

This clone occurred once. The J gene is TRBJ1-1, the V gene TRBV5-5; no definite D call. The CDR3 has 14 residues. Germline CDR1 reads SGHKS; CDR2 reads YYEKEE (reference sequence). V lost 4 bases and J lost 2, with 12 bases in between. The CDR3 loop reads CASSPRSLNTEAFF. The CDR3, as DNA: TGTGCCAGCAGCCCACGGTCACTAAACACTGAAGCTTTCTTT.

The chain is built from TRBV10-2 and TRBJ2-3; D unresolved. V was shortened by 7 bases and J by 2 bases, with 7 bases between the two germline ends. The CDR3 totals 12 residues. CDR1 is WSHSY, CDR2 SAAADI, per germline. CDR3 DNA: TGCGCCAGCACACCACCCACAGATACGCAGTATTTT. Residues: CASTPPTDTQYF.

CDR3 loop: CSVGLWRTTDTQYF. Written as DNA, the CDR3 is TGCAGCGTTGGGTTATGGCGGACCACAGATACGCAGTATTTT. The chain combines TRBV29-1 with TRBJ2-3; no clear D gene. The CDR3 has 14 amino acids. The germline gives CDR1 SQVTM, CDR2 ANQGSEA. The germline V and J ends were trimmed by 4 bases and 2 bases, with 13 bases remaining between them.

The CDR3 here is CAIRFGGSNSPLHF. In nucleotides, the CDR3 is TGTGCCATCAGGTTCGGGGGGTCAAATTCACCCCTCCACTTT. This chain uses TRBV10-3 with TRBJ1-6; TRBD1 might be the D (5 bases). From germline, CDR1 is ENHRY and CDR2 SYGVKD. The CDR3 contains 14 residues. V was cut by 6 bases and J by 7 bases, with 13 bases left in between.